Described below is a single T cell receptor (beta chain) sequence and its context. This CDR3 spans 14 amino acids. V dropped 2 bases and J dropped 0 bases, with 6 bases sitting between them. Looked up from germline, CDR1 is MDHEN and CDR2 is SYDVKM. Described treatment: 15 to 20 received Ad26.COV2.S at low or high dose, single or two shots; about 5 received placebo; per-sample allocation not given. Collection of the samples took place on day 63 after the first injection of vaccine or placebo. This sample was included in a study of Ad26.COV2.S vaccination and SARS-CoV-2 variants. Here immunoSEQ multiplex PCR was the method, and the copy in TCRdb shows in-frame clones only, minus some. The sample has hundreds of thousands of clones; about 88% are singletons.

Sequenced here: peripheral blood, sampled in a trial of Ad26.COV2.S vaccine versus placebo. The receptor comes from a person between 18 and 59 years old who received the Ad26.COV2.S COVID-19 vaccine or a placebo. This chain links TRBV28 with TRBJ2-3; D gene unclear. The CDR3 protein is CASSLPSSTDTQYF. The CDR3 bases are TGTGCCAGCAGTTTACCCTCCAGCACAGATACGCAGTATTTT.